A selection of T cell receptor beta chains follows, all from one sample in a study of CD8+ T cells in alopecia areata. This table comes from immunoSEQ multiplex PCR, and its TCRdb copy is limited to in-frame clones, with some not included. Of about 180,000 clones listed, about 55% are singletons. The material was CD8+ T cells sorted from blood, obtained at week 24, from a patient treated with tofacitinib. The receptors originated from a human donor with alopecia areata. Each CDR3 is given with its conserved first and last residue. Each record gives: D gene, CDR3 length, V gene, clone size, J gene, CDR3 DNA, CDR3 protein. D genes are given only for firm matches. Where a row states a size, it is once, few, many or the class of an expanded clone; other rows omit it.

>TRBD1|13|TRBV5-6|few|TRBJ1-3
TGTGCCAGCAGCGACAGGGGAGGAAACACCATATATTTT
CASSDRGGNTIYF
>-|13|TRBV7-6|-|TRBJ2-3
TGTGCCAGCAGCTGGGACGGCACAGATACGCAGTATTTT
CASSWDGTDTQYF
>TRBD1|15|TRBV5-6|-|TRBJ1-5
TGTGCCAGCAGCCTCGGACAGGGGGGCAATCAGCCCCAGCATTTT
CASSLGQGGNQPQHF
>TRBD1|14|TRBV5-4|-|TRBJ2-7
TGTGCCAGCAGCCGGACAGGACAAACCTACGAGCAGTACTTC
CASSRTGQTYEQYF
>TRBD2|17|TRBV6-1|few|TRBJ2-3
TGTGCCAGCAGTGAAAATGGCCTAGCGGGGTCCACAGATACGCAGTATTTT
CASSENGLAGSTDTQYF
>TRBD1|16|TRBV13|-|TRBJ1-2
TGTGCCAGCAGCTCCCCCTCGGGACAGGGCAACTATGGCTACACCTTC
CASSSPSGQGNYGYTF
>TRBD1|13|TRBV5-8|few|TRBJ1-1
TGTGCCAGCGGACGGGACAGTTCCACTGAAGCTTTCTTT
CASGRDSSTEAFF
>-|14|TRBV6-5|-|TRBJ1-2
TGTGCCAGCAGTTACGGGCCGGGCGCCTATGGCTACACCTTC
CASSYGPGAYGYTF
>-|11|TRBV29-1|few|TRBJ1-1
TGCAGCTCGATGTGGGGCAGTGAAGCTTTCTTT
CSSMWGSEAFF
>-|14|TRBV14|few|TRBJ1-6
TGTGCCAGCAGAATCACAGGGCAAGGTTCACCCCTCCACTTT
CASRITGQGSPLHF
>TRBD1|17|TRBV11-2|-|TRBJ2-5
TGTGCCAGCAGCTTAGACGACAGGGGCTTACCCCAAGAGACCCAGTACTTC
CASSLDDRGLPQETQYF
>-|13|TRBV29-1|-|TRBJ1-1
TGCAGCGTCTTTTGGGGGTTGGCCACTGAAGCTTTCTTT
CSVFWGLATEAFF
>TRBD1|16|TRBV7-8|-|TRBJ2-1
TGTGCCAGCAGTACCGGACCCGGACAGGGTGAAAATGAGCAGTTCTTC
CASSTGPGQGENEQFF
>-|11|TRBV30|few|TRBJ2-7
TGTGCCTGGAGTGGAGGGAACGAGCAGTACTTC
CAWSGGNEQYF
>-|11|TRBV29-1|-|TRBJ1-1
TGCAGCGTTCAGGGGAACACTGAAGCTTTCTTT
CSVQGNTEAFF
>-|15|TRBV7-3|few|TRBJ2-5
TGTGCCAGCAGCTTAACGATCGGGACCGGTTCGACCCAGTACTTC
CASSLTIGTGSTQYF
>-|18|TRBV2|-|TRBJ1-1
TGTGCCAGCAGTGAAGCGCCACCAGTGGTAAGGCTGAACACTGAAGCTTTCTTT
CASSEAPPVVRLNTEAFF
>-|15|TRBV4-3|-|TRBJ2-1
TGCGCCAGCAGCCAATCGGGGGAAACGTACAATGAGCAGTTCTTC
CASSQSGETYNEQFF
>-|17|TRBV14|few|TRBJ2-1
TGTGCCAGCAGCCAAGAAGCGGAGGGGAGCTCCTACAATGAGCAGTTCTTC
CASSQEAEGSSYNEQFF
>TRBD2|14|TRBV29-1|-|TRBJ2-3
TGCAGCGTCCCGGGGACGGGAGGGACAGATACGCAGTATTTT
CSVPGTGGTDTQYF
>-|14|TRBV30|-|TRBJ1-2
TGTGCCTGGAGTCTGGACAGTACCGACTATGGCTACACCTTC
CAWSLDSTDYGYTF
>TRBD2|15|TRBV5-1|-|TRBJ2-1
TGCGCCAGCAGCCCCTCCGGGACTAGTAATAATGAGCAGTTCTTC
CASSPSGTSNNEQFF
>TRBD1|12|TRBV29-1|few|TRBJ1-1
TGCAGCGTTAGACAGGGCTCCACTGAAGCTTTCTTT
CSVRQGSTEAFF